This T cell receptor beta chain was sequenced during a study of shared clonotypes between healthy human individuals. Whole-study findings and limits: The study found about 5% of naive CD4 clonotypes shared across a handful of donors.

The CDR3 extends over 14 amino acids. Trimming removed 5 bases at V and 7 bases at J, with 15 bases between. CDR1 SGHTA and CDR2 FQGNSA come from the germline V gene. Profiled with immunoSEQ multiplex PCR; TCRdb holds only in-frame clones, not every one. The top ten hold about 0.41% of the sample, which has millions of clones, over 90% seen once. In regard to this clone: The antigen remains undetermined.

V is TRBV7-2 and J is TRBJ2-1; D gene unclear. The specimen sequenced was naive CD4+ T cells from PBMCs. Documented subset: CD45RA+ positively selected. The source of this sequence is a young man in good health. Some clones in this sample may be carry-over from other donors' samples. The CDR3 DNA sequence: TGTGCCAGCAGCGAAACGCGAGCGTATAATGAGCAGTTCTTC. It is translated as CASSETRAYNEQFF.